This T cell receptor (beta chain) was found in a study of T-cell memory formation after mild COVID-19. V was shortened by 2 bases and J by 3 bases, with 13 bases between the two germline ends. The CDR3 contains 15 residues. CDR1 is MGHRA and CDR2 is YSYEKL in the germline V gene. Notes on the study in general: Day 15 to 85 contractors were CD4/CD8 balanced; later expanders leaned CD4+. Researchers found some responding clones in pre-infection memory, a sign that cross-reactive memory joined. CD4+ contracting clones were mainly CM and EM; CD8+ ones, EMRA. Confirmation was lacking for SARS-CoV-2 specificity of second-wave clones that peaked on day 37.

One entry per CDR3 protein, called by TCRdb with MiXCR from the 5' RACE reads. The sample lists 450,000 or so distinct CDR3 sequences, 20% seen once, with approximately 8.1% in the top ten. A remark on this clonotype: Its specificity is unknown.

Sequencing was performed on PBMCs or a T cell subset sorted from them (not recorded which). The chain carries TRBV4-1 and TRBJ1-1; D gene ambiguous. The receptor comes from an adult woman who had mild COVID-19 (a few samples of this study predate the infection). Cell type and time point are not known. In DNA form, the CDR3 reads TGCGCCAGCAGCCAAAGGGTGGGTCGGGACACTGAAGCTTTCTTT. Translation: CASSQRVGRDTEAFF.